These 15 T cell receptor beta chains originate from one sample sequenced in a study of CD8+CD57+ T cells in acquired aplastic anemia. Using genomic DNA as the template, TCR beta VDJ and CDR3 profiling was carried out. TCRdb redid the calling of the reads with MiXCR, one entry per CDR3 protein. The sample contains around 130,000 distinct CDR3 sequences, 50% to 60% of which appear only once. Patients chosen for sequencing had shown CD8+CD57+ cell expansion by flow cytometry. Input material: sorted CD4+, CD8+, or CD8+CD57+ T cells (not recorded which) from PBMCs. All receptors come from a human donor with aplastic anemia.

Ten or more counts support this clonotype. The chain is built from TRBV12-5 and TRBJ2-7, with D uncertain. V was cut by 1 base and J by 5 bases, with 15 bases left in between. There are 15 residues in the CDR3. CDR1 LGHNT and CDR2 FRNRAP come from the germline V gene. As DNA, the CDR3 is TGTGCTAGTGGTTTGGCCCTAATTTGCCCCCACGAGCAGTACTTC. This codes for CASGLALICPHEQYF.

The V and J genes are TRBV2 and TRBJ2-1; no firm D call. Deletions cut 6 bases from V and 3 bases from J, with 3 bases between. Germline lookup yields CDR1 SNHLY and CDR2 FYNNEI. CDR3 size: 11 residues. This CDR3 reads CASRYYNEQFF. The CDR3 nucleotides are TGTGCCAGCAGATACTACAATGAGCAGTTCTTC.

This clonotype was observed many times. V and J are TRBV12-5 and TRBJ2-7, with a possible D match to TRBD1 (5 bases). The CDR3 is made up of 14 amino acids. V was pared by 3 bases and J by 5 bases, with 14 bases between. Germline assignment: CDR1 LGHNT and CDR2 FRNRAP. The CDR3 protein is CASGFQGFGNEQYF. The DNA for the CDR3 is TGTGCTAGTGGTTTTCAGGGCTTCGGCAACGAGCAGTACTTC.

V and J are TRBV19 and TRBJ2-3; 7 positions agree with TRBD1. V was pared by 5 bases and J by 10 bases, with 12 bases of the junction left unmatched. Per the germline V gene, CDR1 is LNHDA and CDR2 is SQIVND (reference sequence). CDR3 length equals 14 residues. DNA of the CDR3: TGTGCCAGTAGTCCCCGGGACAGAGGGGCATCGCAGTATTTT. Protein: CASSPRDRGASQYF.

Many counts were recorded for this clonotype. The CDR3 region is CASSLTGTDSATNEKLFF. The DNA of the CDR3 is TGTGCCAGCAGCTTGACCGGGACAGATTCCGCAACTAATGAAAAACTGTTTTTT. The chain couples TRBV7-9 to TRBJ1-4; 7 bases are a match to TRBD1. Looked up from germline, CDR1 is SEHNR and CDR2 is FQNEAQ (reference sequence). This CDR3 comprises 18 residues. Unmatched junction bases numbered 10, after V lost 3 bases and J lost 0 bases.

The CDR3 region is CASSWYRSRDTQYF. The CDR3 nucleotides read TGTGCCAGCAGCTGGTACAGGTCCAGGGATACGCAGTATTTT. The V gene is TRBV3-1, the J gene TRBJ2-3; TRBD1 is a possible D gene (5 bases). Trimming cost V 5 bases and J 6 bases, with 15 bases left between them. The CDR3 contains 14 residues. Looked up from germline, CDR1 is LGHDT and CDR2 is YNNKEL (reference sequence).

Ten or more counts support this clonotype. The V call is TRBV15, the J call TRBJ2-3, with TRBD2 matching 11 bases. The CDR3 is 16 residues long. From germline, CDR1 is LNHNV and CDR2 YYDKDF (reference sequence). Unmatched junction bases numbered 2, after V lost 1 base and J lost 2 bases. The CDR3 region is CATSRGSGGATDTQYF. CDR3 bases: TGTGCCACCAGCAGAGGTAGCGGGGGGGCCACAGATACGCAGTATTTT.

The rearrangement uses TRBV4-2 and TRBJ2-3; 9 nucleotides align to TRBD2. CDR1 and CDR2 (germline): LGHNA, YNFKEQ. The CDR3 loop spans 16 amino acids. Trimming cost V 1 base and J 1 base; bases outside gene matches: 3. The chain's CDR3 is CASSQGLAGRTDTQYF. Here the CDR3 DNA reads TGTGCCAGCAGCCAAGGGCTAGCGGGGCGCACAGATACGCAGTATTTT.

The chain recombines TRBV29-1 with TRBJ1-5; the D is unclear. CDR1 is SQVTM, CDR2 ANQGSEA, per germline. This CDR3 spans 15 amino acids. Trimming left V 0 bases short and J 2 bases short, with 11 bases between. CDR3 region: CSVEEGGFGNQPQHF. Here the CDR3 DNA reads TGCAGCGTTGAAGAGGGCGGCTTTGGCAATCAGCCCCAGCATTTT. Variable domain in full (rest from reference TRBV29-1 and TRBJ1-5): SAVISQKPSRDICQRGTSLTIQCQVDSQVTMMFWYRQQPGQSLTLIATANQGSEATYESGFVIDKFPISRPNLTFSTLTVSNMSPEDSSIYLCSVEEGGFGNQPQHFGDGTRLSIL.

Many counts were recorded for this clonotype. This chain joins TRBV13 and TRBJ1-4; D may be TRBD1 (6 bases). V lost 0 bases and J 8 bases, leaving 7 bases between the germline ends. The CDR3 contains 13 residues. Germline lookup yields CDR1 PRHDT and CDR2 FYEKMQ (reference sequence). CDR3 sequence (DNA): TGTGCCAGCAGCTTAGGAGGGGGGGAAAAACTGTTTTTT. This encodes CASSLGGGEKLFF.

The J gene is TRBJ2-1, the V gene TRBV10-3; no definite D call. The CDR3 is 13 amino acids. V lost 3 bases and J 13 bases, leaving 16 bases between the germline ends. Germline V gives CDR1 ENHRY, CDR2 SYGVKD. The CDR3: CAISDYTVGLQFF. CDR3 nucleotide sequence: TGTGCCATCAGTGATTACACGGTCGGGTTACAGTTCTTC.

V usage is TRBV24-1 and J usage is TRBJ2-1; D ambiguous. V lost 4 bases and J 8 bases, leaving 8 bases between the germline ends. The CDR3 length is 12 residues. Germline V gene data show CDR1 as KGHDR and CDR2 as SFDVKD. This CDR3 is CATSEYDDEQFF. The CDR3 DNA follows: TGTGCCACCAGTGAGTACGATGATGAGCAGTTCTTC.

This chain links TRBV2 with TRBJ2-5; no reliable D call. Germline values: CDR1 SNHLY, CDR2 FYNNEI. The CDR3 has 11 residues. V lost 7 bases and J lost 9, with 12 bases in between. The CDR3 loop is CASTVSWSQYF. The CDR3 DNA reads TGTGCCAGCACAGTTAGTTGGTCCCAGTACTTC.

V gene TRBV7-3 combines with J gene TRBJ2-7, with 7 bases lining up with TRBD1. Germline CDR1 SGHTA, CDR2 FQGTGA. V was clipped by 6 bases and J by 0 bases; unmatched bases: 8. This CDR3 is 15 amino acids long. DNA of the CDR3: TGTGCCAGCAGAAACGGGACAGCTCCCTCCTACGAGCAGTACTTC. Amino acids: CASRNGTAPSYEQYF.

The V call is TRBV7-9, the J call TRBJ1-2; D remains ambiguous. Germline V gene data show CDR1 as SEHNR and CDR2 as FQNEAQ (reference sequence). V was pared by 0 bases and J by 12 bases, with 20 bases between. The CDR3 extends over 15 amino acids. CDR3 nucleotides: TGTGCCAGCAGCTTAGCGCGGGCAGAAACCTATTGCAACACCTTC. Its translation: CASSLARAETYCNTF. Combining the CDR3 with reference TRBV7-9 and TRBJ1-2 gives the whole variable domain DTGVSQNPRHKITKRGQNVTFRCDPISEHNRLYWYRQTLGQGPEFLTYFQNEAQLEKSRLLSDRFSAERPKGSFSTLEIQRTEQGDSAMYLCASSLARAETYCNTFGSGTRLTVV.